The rows below give T cell receptor beta chains drawn from one sample of a study of cytomegalovirus exposure and HLA in healthy donors. The protocol was immunoSEQ multiplex PCR, while the TCRdb copy is restricted to in-frame clones and leaves out a portion. The sample comprises 130,000 to 150,000 clones, 78% of which are singletons, and around 3% rests with the top ten. Sequenced: PBMCs. All receptors derive from a female donor in good health and CMV-seronegative. Both conserved end residues are trimmed from each CDR3. Clone size is not always given. Where it is, it says once, few, many or a class for expanded clones.

once	TRBV28	TRBJ2-7	ASSLWGTVLTHEQY
-	TRBV5-1	TRBJ2-1	ASSLPGVGEQF
-	TRBV15	TRBJ2-1	ATSRRGGSGGWVDNEQF
few	TRBV18	TRBJ1-1	ASSPRQAEGAF
-	TRBV6-5	TRBJ2-7	ASRIGDFEPYEQY
-	TRBV5-1	TRBJ2-1	ASSLALARNEQF
-	TRBV30	TRBJ2-1	AWSVAGVQF
once	TRBV15	TRBJ1-5	ATSRDLGPRGQPQH
once	TRBV19	TRBJ1-1	ASRDSGMNTEAF
few	TRBV7-9	TRBJ2-1	ASSPLSGISEQF
-	TRBV30	TRBJ1-2	AWTVPWQTLNYGYT
few	TRBV28	TRBJ1-2	ASSWPGQGYGYT
-	TRBV28	TRBJ2-1	ASRERRNEQF
once	TRBV11-2	TRBJ1-3	ASSRTGFPKNSGNTIY
-	TRBV11-1	TRBJ2-2	ASSLDPSRTGELF
once	TRBV18	TRBJ2-2	ASSPNRGGRTGELF
once	TRBV19	TRBJ2-7	ASSNRDSVQY
few	TRBV19	TRBJ1-5	ASTPTSRGDQPQH
-	TRBV30	TRBJ1-1	AWRLHGNTEAF
-	TRBV7-3	TRBJ2-1	ASSSDGRGSYNEQF
-	TRBV19	TRBJ1-2	ASSIYGGGYT
-	TRBV7-2	TRBJ2-7	ASSLVESPSYEQY
-	TRBV28	TRBJ2-7	ASSLTRATYEQY
-	TRBV28	TRBJ2-3	ASSLGFQADTQY
once	TRBV5-5	TRBJ2-2	ASSSASGSTTGELF
once	TRBV19	TRBJ2-3	ASRGGGTDTQY
-	TRBV27	TRBJ1-4	ASSLGGWGGAEKLF
-	TRBV19	TRBJ2-5	ASSPSGETQY
-	TRBV18	TRBJ1-1	ASSPSENTEAF
-	TRBV19	TRBJ2-2	ASSTNVGGPNTGELF
-	TRBV4-1	TRBJ1-1	ASSQGDRGRMNTEAF
-	TRBV5-1	TRBJ1-2	ASSSQGAQYGYT
once	TRBV29-1	TRBJ2-5	SAQTSGSAKTQY
-	TRBV27	TRBJ1-1	ASSYGTGNEAF
once	TRBV30	TRBJ2-3	ACSSSLTDTQY
-	TRBV27	TRBJ2-5	ASSFLGDTETQY
-	TRBV30	TRBJ1-2	AWSPGQAILYT
-	TRBV7-2	TRBJ1-2	ASSLGRGLGGYP
-	TRBV18	TRBJ2-3	ASSPLGASEFDTQY
once	TRBV11-2	TRBJ2-7	ASSLDRVVAGLVMEQY
-	TRBV5-6	TRBJ1-2	ASSFGGSHGYT
-	TRBV6-1	TRBJ2-7	ASSVGPSGTYEQY
-	TRBV29-1	TRBJ2-1	SVPTPAYNEQF